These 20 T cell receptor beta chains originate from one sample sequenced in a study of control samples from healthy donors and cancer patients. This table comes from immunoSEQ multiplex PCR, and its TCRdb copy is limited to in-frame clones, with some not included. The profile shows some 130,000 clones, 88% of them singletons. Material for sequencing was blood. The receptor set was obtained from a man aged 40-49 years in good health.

CDR3 in DNA: TGTGCCAGCAGCCAAAGGTCAGGGGGAACTAATGAAAAACTGTTTTTT. Its protein is CASSQRSGGTNEKLFF. The chain links TRBV3-1 (or the pseudogene TRBV3-2) to TRBJ1-4; 7 bases agree with TRBD1. The trim removed 2 bases at V and 1 base at J, leaving 4 bases unmatched. The CDR3 loop spans 16 amino acids. The germline V gene has CDR1 LGHDT and CDR2 YNNKEL (reference sequence).

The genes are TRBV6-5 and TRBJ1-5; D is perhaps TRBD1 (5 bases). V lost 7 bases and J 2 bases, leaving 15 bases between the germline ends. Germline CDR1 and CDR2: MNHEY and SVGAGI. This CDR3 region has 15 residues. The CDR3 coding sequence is TGTGCCAGCACCATGGGGGGGTTTCGCAATCAGCCCCAGCATTTT. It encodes CASTMGGFRNQPQHF.

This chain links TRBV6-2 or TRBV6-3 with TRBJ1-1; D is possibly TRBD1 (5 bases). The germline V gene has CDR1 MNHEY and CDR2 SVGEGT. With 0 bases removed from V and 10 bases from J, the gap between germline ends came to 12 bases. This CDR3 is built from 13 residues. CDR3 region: CASSYSRDLGAFF. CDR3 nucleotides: TGTGCCAGCAGTTACTCGAGGGACCTAGGAGCTTTCTTT.

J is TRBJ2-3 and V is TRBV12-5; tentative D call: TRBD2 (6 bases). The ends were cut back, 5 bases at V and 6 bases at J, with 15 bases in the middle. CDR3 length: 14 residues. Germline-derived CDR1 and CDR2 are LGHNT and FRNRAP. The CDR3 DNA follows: TGTGCTAGTGGTGTCGGGGGTGATGGGGATACGCAGTATTTT. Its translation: CASGVGGDGDTQYF.

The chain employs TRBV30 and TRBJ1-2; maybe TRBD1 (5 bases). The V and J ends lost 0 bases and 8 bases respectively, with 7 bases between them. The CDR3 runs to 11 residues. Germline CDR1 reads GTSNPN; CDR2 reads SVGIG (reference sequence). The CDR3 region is CAWSVGQGYTF. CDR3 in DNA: TGTGCCTGGAGTGTGGGGCAGGGCTACACCTTC. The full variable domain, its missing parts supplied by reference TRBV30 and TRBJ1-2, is SQTIHQWPATLVQPVGSPLSLECTVEGTSNPNLYWYRQAAGRGLQLLFYSVGIGQISSEVPQNLSASRPQDRQFILSSKKLLLSDSGFYLCAWSVGQGYTFGSGTRLTVV.

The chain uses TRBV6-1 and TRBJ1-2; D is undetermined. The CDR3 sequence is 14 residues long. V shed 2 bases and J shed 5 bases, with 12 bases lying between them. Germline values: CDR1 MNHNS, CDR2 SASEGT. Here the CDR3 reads CASSEPGKTYGYTF. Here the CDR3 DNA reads TGTGCCAGCAGTGAACCCGGTAAAACGTATGGCTACACCTTC.

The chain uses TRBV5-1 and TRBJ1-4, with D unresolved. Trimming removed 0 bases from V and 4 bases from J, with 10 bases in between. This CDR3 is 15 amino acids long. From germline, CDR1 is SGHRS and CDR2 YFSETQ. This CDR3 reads CASSLAPGFNEKLFF. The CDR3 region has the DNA TGCGCCAGCAGCTTGGCCCCGGGTTTTAATGAAAAACTGTTTTTT.

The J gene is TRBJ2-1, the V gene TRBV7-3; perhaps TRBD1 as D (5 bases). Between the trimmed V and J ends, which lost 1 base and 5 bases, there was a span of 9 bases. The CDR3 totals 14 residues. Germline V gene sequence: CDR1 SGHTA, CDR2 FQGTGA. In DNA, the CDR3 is TGTGCCAGCAGCTTAAGCGACAGACACAATGAGCAGTTCTTC. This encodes CASSLSDRHNEQFF.

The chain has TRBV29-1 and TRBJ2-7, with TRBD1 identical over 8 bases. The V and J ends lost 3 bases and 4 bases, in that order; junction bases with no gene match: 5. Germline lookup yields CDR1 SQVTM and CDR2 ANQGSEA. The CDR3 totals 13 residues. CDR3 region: CSVDGDRSYEQYF. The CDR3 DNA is TGCAGCGTTGACGGGGACAGGAGTTACGAGCAGTACTTC.

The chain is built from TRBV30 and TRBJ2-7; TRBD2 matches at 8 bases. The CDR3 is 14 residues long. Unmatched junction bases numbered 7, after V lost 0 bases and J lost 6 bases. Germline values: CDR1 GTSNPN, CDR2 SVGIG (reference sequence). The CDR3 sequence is CAWSVGGGLSEQYF. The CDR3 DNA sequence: TGTGCCTGGAGTGTTGGCGGGGGGCTTTCCGAGCAGTACTTC.

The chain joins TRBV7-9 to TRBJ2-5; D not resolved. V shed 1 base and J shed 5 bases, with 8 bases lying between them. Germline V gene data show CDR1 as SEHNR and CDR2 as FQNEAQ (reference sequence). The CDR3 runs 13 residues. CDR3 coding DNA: TGTGCCAGCAGCTTAGAAGTGGCCGAGACCCAGTACTTC. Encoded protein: CASSLEVAETQYF.

For the CDR3, the DNA is TGTGCCAGCAGTTTGACGGGGGCGAACACCGGGGAGCTGTTTTTT. This sequence encodes CASSLTGANTGELFF. The chain is built from TRBV27 and TRBJ2-2, with D perhaps TRBD2 (6 bases). This CDR3 is built from 15 residues. V was trimmed by 3 bases and J by 0 bases, leaving 8 bases between them. In germline, CDR1 is MNHEY, CDR2 SMNVEV (reference sequence).

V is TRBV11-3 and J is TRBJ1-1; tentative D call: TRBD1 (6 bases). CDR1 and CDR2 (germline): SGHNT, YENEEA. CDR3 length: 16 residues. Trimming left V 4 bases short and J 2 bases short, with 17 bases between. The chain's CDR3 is CASSSPRGGVNTEAFF. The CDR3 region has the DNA TGTGCCAGCAGCTCTCCTAGGGGGGGGGTAAACACTGAAGCTTTCTTT.

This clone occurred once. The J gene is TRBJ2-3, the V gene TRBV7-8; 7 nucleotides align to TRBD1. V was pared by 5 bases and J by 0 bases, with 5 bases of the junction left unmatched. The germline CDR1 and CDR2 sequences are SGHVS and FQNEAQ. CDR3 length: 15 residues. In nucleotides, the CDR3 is TGTGCCAGCAGCCGAGGGGGCCGTAGCACAGATACGCAGTATTTT. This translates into CASSRGGRSTDTQYF.

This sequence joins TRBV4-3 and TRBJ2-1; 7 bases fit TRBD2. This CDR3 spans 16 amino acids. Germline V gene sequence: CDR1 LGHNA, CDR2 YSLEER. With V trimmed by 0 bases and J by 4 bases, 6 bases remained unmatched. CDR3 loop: CASSQDRLATYNEQFF. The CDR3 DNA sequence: TGCGCCAGCAGCCAAGATAGACTAGCCACTTACAATGAGCAGTTCTTC.

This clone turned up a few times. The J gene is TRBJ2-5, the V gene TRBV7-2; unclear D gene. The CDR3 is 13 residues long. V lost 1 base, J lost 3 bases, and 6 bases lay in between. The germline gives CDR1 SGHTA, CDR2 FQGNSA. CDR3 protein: CASSLGMKETQYF. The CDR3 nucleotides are TGTGCCAGCAGCTTAGGTATGAAAGAGACCCAGTACTTC.

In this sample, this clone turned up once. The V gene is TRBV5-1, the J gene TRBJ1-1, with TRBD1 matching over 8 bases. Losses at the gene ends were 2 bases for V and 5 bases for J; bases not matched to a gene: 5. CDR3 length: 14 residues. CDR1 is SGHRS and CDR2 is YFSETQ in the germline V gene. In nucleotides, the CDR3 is TGCGCCAGCAGCTTACAGGGGGATAGGACTGAAGCTTTCTTT. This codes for CASSLQGDRTEAFF.

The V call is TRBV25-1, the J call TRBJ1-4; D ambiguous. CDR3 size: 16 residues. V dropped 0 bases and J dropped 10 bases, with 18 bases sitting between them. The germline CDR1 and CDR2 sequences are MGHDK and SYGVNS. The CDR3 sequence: CASSEYRAGDVGKLFF. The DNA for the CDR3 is TGTGCCAGCAGTGAATATAGGGCGGGTGACGTGGGAAAACTGTTTTTT.

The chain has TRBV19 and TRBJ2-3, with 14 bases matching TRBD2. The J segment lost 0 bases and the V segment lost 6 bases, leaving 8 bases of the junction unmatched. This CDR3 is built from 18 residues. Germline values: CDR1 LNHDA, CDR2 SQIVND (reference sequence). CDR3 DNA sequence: TGTGCCAGTAGCCCCGGGACTAGCGGGGGCCCTAGCACAGATACGCAGTATTTT. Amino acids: CASSPGTSGGPSTDTQYF.

Here the CDR3 reads CASSLAAAETGYTF. CDR3 coding DNA: TGTGCCAGCAGCTTAGCGGCTGCGGAGACCGGCTACACCTTC. The V and J genes are TRBV7-2 and TRBJ1-2; no firm D call. V lost 0 bases and J 8 bases, leaving 13 bases between the germline ends. The V gene's germline CDR1 is SGHTA and CDR2 FQGNSA. The CDR3 is 14 residues long.